The clone carrying this TCR beta chain was observed once. This CDR3 contains 14 residues. The V gene's germline CDR1 is SNHLY and CDR2 FYNNEI. V dropped 9 bases and J dropped 1; count of bases not matched to a gene: 5. The data derive from a study of cytomegalovirus exposure and HLA in healthy donors. This PCR relied on a set of 60 Vbeta primers and 13 Jbeta primers. Sequencing was performed with immunoSEQ multiplex PCR; in TCRdb, only in-frame clones are kept and a portion is missing. The repertoire holds over 150,000 clones, around 79% seen once, with 1.3% to 1.5% in the top ten. This TCR came from a man aged 18-30 years in good health and CMV-seronegative. Sequencing was performed on PBMCs. This chain links TRBV2 with TRBJ2-2, with 7 nucleotides matching TRBD1. The chain's CDR3 is CARGRDRNTGELFF. CDR3 nucleotides: TGTGCCAGGGGCCGGGACAGGAACACCGGGGAGCTGTTTTTT.